These 4 T cell receptor beta chains were sequenced from one sample in a study of identical twins. TCRdb reprocessed the 5' RACE reads via MiXCR and lists one record per CDR3 protein. The profile covers about 300,000 distinct CDR3 sequences, with approximately 13% appearing a single time and 7.2% taken by the ten largest. These data were also reused for a study on yellow fever vaccine responses in identical twins.

Sequences were obtained from CD8+ T cells sorted from blood. Receptor source: a woman between 18 and 29 years old in good health.

This clonotype was seen only once. The chain employs TRBV6-5 and TRBJ2-1, with 7 positions matching TRBD2. The germline V gene encodes CDR1 MNHEY and CDR2 SVGAGI. V was clipped by 0 bases and J by 6 bases; unmatched bases: 8. The CDR3 contains 16 residues. The CDR3 region has the DNA TGTGCCAGCAGTTACTCGGGTCTAGCGGACTTCAATGAGCAGTTCTTC. Its protein product is CASSYSGLADFNEQFF.

This clonotype has only a few counts. The chain recombines TRBV20-1 with TRBJ2-3; D is perhaps TRBD1 (5 bases). The CDR3 has 15 residues. Germline values: CDR1 DFQATT, CDR2 SNEGSKA (reference sequence). Trimming removed 1 base from V and 2 bases from J, with 13 bases in between. CDR3 nucleotide sequence: TGCAGTGCTAGAGGCCAGGGATCTTACACAGATACGCAGTATTTT. Encoded protein: CSARGQGSYTDTQYF.

This clonotype was found a few times. This chain links TRBV5-1 with TRBJ2-3; D is undetermined. CDR3 size: 12 residues. V lost 5 bases to trimming and J lost 7 bases, with 11 bases between them. From germline, CDR1 is SGHRS and CDR2 YFSETQ. In DNA form, the CDR3 reads TGCGCCAGCAGGGCCTCGCCGCATACGCAGTATTTT. Its protein is CASRASPHTQYF.

This clonotype came up many times. The chain employs TRBV5-1 and TRBJ2-7; TRBD1 matches 8 bases. CDR3 size: 14 residues. J lost 5 bases, V lost 4 bases, and 8 bases had no gene match. From germline, CDR1 is SGHRS and CDR2 YFSETQ. The CDR3 coding sequence is TGCGCCAGCAGCACAGGACAGGGCTACCACGAGCAGTACTTC. This gives the protein CASSTGQGYHEQYF.